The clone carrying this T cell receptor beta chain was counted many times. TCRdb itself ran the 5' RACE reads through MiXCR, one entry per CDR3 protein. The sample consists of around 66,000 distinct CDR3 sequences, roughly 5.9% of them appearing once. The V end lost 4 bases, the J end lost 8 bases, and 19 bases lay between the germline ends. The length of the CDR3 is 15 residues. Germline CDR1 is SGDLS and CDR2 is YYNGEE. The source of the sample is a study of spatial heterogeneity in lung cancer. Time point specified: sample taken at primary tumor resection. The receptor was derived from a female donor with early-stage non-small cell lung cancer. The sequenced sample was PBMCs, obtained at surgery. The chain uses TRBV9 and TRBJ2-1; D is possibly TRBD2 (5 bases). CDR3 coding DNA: TGTGCCAGCAGCCCACCCCCTACCGGGGTCGATGAGCAGTTCTTC. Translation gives CASSPPPTGVDEQFF.